This entry concerns a single TCR beta chain. The antigen it recognizes is unknown. Base qualities are not at hand, and no much larger clone is one base apart. The CDR3 regions of human TCRbeta chains were analyzed by immunosequencing. The source study handled its data this way. TCRs in the repertoires were compared against a reference library of SARS-CoV-2-specific TCRs that had been generated with the MIRA antigen-specificity platform. Breadth was defined as the fraction of unique TCRs that were SARS-CoV-2-associated. Depth was defined as the fraction of total T cells that were SARS-CoV-2-associated. Using the MIRA data, every spike-specific TCR was mapped to the spike region that the TCR reacted to and assigned to either a CD4 or a CD8 class. Log10-transformed breadth and depth values were compared by one-way ANOVA with Sidak's multiple comparisons tests. Not all clones reach the TCRdb copy of this immuneACCESS table, which keeps in-frame sequences only. Checked studies attribute under half of the gap to unresolved V genes and leave the rest unexplained. Clone size and the V and J calls come from that table; the DNA yielded D and trimming. Recorded for this sample are 150,000 to 200,000 clones; about 91% of them occurred a single time. The ten largest clones capture around 7.9% of the sample.

The data are from a study of T cell responses to AZD1222 COVID-19 vaccine (dated by TCRdb to about 2021). Background on the whole study: Because spike-specific TCR depth and breadth did not differ between the two schedules, AZD1222 recipients who got a second dose at roughly 4 weeks were pooled with those who got a second dose at roughly 12 weeks. Trial participants were enrolled by age into 18-55, 56-69 and 70-plus year subgroups, with roughly 160, 29 and 62 TCR-sequenced participants respectively. TCR sequencing was performed for 230 to 250 trial participants, of whom around 210 were given two doses of AZD1222 and around 25 were given two doses of MenACWY control vaccine.

The label giving this sample's time point can be read as: baseline before first vaccination. Vaccinee samples were obtained from the UK trials COV001 and COV002, which included a single-blind randomized controlled phase 2/3 trial of AZD1222 (ChAdOx1 nCoV-19) in healthy adults. For TCRbeta chain sequencing, PBMC samples from trial participants were taken at day 0 and at day 28 after the second dose. What the research found in general, with its limitations: No day 14 peak-response samples were available, so repertoires were characterized only after the peak T cell response. Most participants were white British and females outnumbered males, and the authors suggested that clonal diversity may have been underestimated. In the small 56-69-year group, the increase in depth fell short of significance, most likely because of low power. Vaccine-associated CD4 TCRs spanned the whole spike protein, with dominant responses in regions 160-218 and 743-854. Conclusions about previously exposed vaccinees were limited because only 5 or 6 AZD1222 recipients were SARS-CoV-2 seropositive at baseline. A significant rise in spike-specific TCR breadth and depth was observed after two AZD1222 doses relative to day 0 and relative to MenACWY recipients. Reportedly, close to half of the unique spike-specific TCRs recognized epitopes lying outside the regions that are mutated in the B.1.351 and B.1.1.7 variants.

This receptor was identified in an adult in good health. This specimen consisted of peripheral blood, obtained on day 0 of AZD1222 vaccination.

At the DNA level, the sequence is TGTGCCAGCAGCCAGCCGGGACTAGGCGATTATTTT. Its protein product is CASSQPGLGDYF. The chain employs TRBV3-1 (or the pseudogene TRBV3-2) and TRBJ2-3, and 8 bases in between align with TRBD2. Unmatched junction bases come to 8, with V trimmed by 3 bases and J by 15 bases. The germline V gene (reference sequence) sets CDR1 to LGHDT and CDR2 to YNNKEL. The cysteine opens and the phenylalanine closes a CDR3 of 12 amino acids. The retained sequence is limited to the CDR3, 36 bases, with the frame set at the first base.